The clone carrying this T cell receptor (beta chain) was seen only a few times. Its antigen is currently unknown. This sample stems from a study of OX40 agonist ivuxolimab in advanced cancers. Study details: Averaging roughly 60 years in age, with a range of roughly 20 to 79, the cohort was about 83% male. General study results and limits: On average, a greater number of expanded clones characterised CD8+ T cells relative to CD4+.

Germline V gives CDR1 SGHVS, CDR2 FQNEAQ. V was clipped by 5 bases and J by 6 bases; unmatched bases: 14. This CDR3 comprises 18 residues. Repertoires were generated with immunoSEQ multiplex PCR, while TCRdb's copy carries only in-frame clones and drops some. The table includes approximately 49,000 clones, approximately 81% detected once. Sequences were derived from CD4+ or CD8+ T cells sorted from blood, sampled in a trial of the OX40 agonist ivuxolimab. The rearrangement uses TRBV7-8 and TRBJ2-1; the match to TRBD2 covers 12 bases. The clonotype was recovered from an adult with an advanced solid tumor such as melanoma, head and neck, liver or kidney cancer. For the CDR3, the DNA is TGTGCCAGCAGCCCATCCCCGTACACTAGCGGGGGGTTCAATGAGCAGTTCTTC. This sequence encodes CASSPSPYTSGGFNEQFF.